Presented here are 30 T cell receptor beta chains from one specimen sequenced in a study of CD8+ T cells in alopecia areata. RNA was isolated and reverse transcribed to cDNA, the sequencing template. The repertoire was sequenced with immunoSEQ multiplex PCR; TCRdb's copy has only in-frame clones and lacks some. Here the sample spans about 220,000 clones, about 58% being singletons. The treatment is: oral pan-JAK inhibitor, 5-10 mg twice daily. The sample was CD4+ T cells sorted from blood, taken at week 4, from a patient treated with tofacitinib. Every receptor here comes from a human donor with alopecia areata.

J is TRBJ2-6 and V is TRBV18; possible D gene TRBD2, 5 bases. The V end lost 4 bases, the J end lost 2 bases, and 15 bases lay between the germline ends. The CDR3 contains 17 residues. CDR1 KGHSH and CDR2 LQKENI come from the germline V gene. The CDR3 spells CASSQTGGFAGANVLTF. The CDR3 DNA is TGTGCCAGCTCACAAACCGGAGGTTTTGCTGGGGCCAACGTCCTGACTTTC.

The V and J genes are TRBV30 and TRBJ1-2; D call uncertain. The CDR3 length is 13 residues. Germline V gives CDR1 GTSNPN, CDR2 SVGIG (reference sequence). Between the trimmed V and J ends, which lost 3 bases and 4 bases, there was a span of 12 bases. In nucleotides, the CDR3 is TGTGCCTGGAGCCAAACATCCCTCTATGGCTACACCTTC. Its translation is CAWSQTSLYGYTF.

This clone turned up a few times. The V gene is TRBV29-1, the J gene TRBJ2-3, with 9 bases that match TRBD1. Germline loops: CDR1 SQVTM, CDR2 ANQGSEA. This CDR3 spans 15 amino acids. V dropped 4 bases and J dropped 2; count of bases not matched to a gene: 7. As DNA, the CDR3 is TGCAGCGTTGCCTGGGACAGGGTACCCACAGATACGCAGTATTTT. Translating gives CSVAWDRVPTDTQYF.

Many counts were recorded for this clone. V usage is TRBV4-1 and J usage is TRBJ2-5; 8 bases are shared with TRBD2. In germline, CDR1 is MGHRA, CDR2 YSYEKL. The CDR3 sequence is 17 residues long. Trimming removed 0 bases from V and 4 bases from J; junction bases left unmatched: 10. The chain's CDR3 is CASSQDPHAGGRETQYF. Here the CDR3 DNA reads TGCGCCAGCAGCCAAGACCCCCACGCGGGGGGCCGAGAGACCCAGTACTTC.

The chain joins TRBV30 to TRBJ1-1; 7 positions match TRBD1. Trimming removed 4 bases from V and 0 bases from J; junction bases left unmatched: 5. CDR1 and CDR2 from the germline V gene are GTSNPN and SVGIG (reference sequence). This CDR3 is 14 amino acids long. DNA of the CDR3: TGTGCCTGGACTGGGACAGTTTTGAACACTGAAGCTTTCTTT. It translates to CAWTGTVLNTEAFF.

The chain links TRBV29-1 to TRBJ1-5; D call uncertain. V was pared by 4 bases and J by 4 bases, with 11 bases between. The CDR3 contains 13 residues. CDR1 SQVTM and CDR2 ANQGSEA come from the germline V gene. The CDR3 sequence is CSVAGQYNQPQHF. CDR3 bases: TGCAGCGTTGCGGGTCAATATAATCAGCCCCAGCATTTT.

The V and J genes are TRBV12-5 and TRBJ1-1, with 7 bases lining up with TRBD1. Trimming at V came to 4 bases and at J to 5 bases, leaving 7 bases not matched to a gene. Germline CDR1 LGHNT, CDR2 FRNRAP. CDR3 length equals 14 residues. The DNA for the CDR3 is TGTGCTAGTGGTTCGACAGGGCGAAGTACTGAAGCTTTCTTT. This translates into CASGSTGRSTEAFF.

The V gene is TRBV7-3, the J gene TRBJ2-1, with 11 bases identical to TRBD2. The CDR3 extends over 16 amino acids. Germline-derived CDR1 and CDR2 are SGHTA and FQGTGA. The trim removed 5 bases at V and 5 bases at J, leaving 8 bases unmatched. CDR3 region: CASSPGVAGGHNEQFF. The CDR3 nucleotides read TGTGCCAGCAGCCCAGGTGTAGCGGGGGGGCACAATGAGCAGTTCTTC.

This chain links TRBV14 with TRBJ2-5, with 8 bases lining up with TRBD1. The trim removed 1 base at V and 4 bases at J, leaving 5 bases unmatched. Germline V CDR1 and CDR2: SGHDN, FVKESK. This CDR3 spans 15 amino acids. CDR3 in DNA: TGTGCCAGCAGCCAAGGGACAGGGTCGGGAGAGACCCAGTACTTC. As protein: CASSQGTGSGETQYF.

This chain uses TRBV7-2 with TRBJ2-2, with 8 positions matching TRBD1. The V gene end was trimmed by 4 bases and the J gene end by 3 bases; junction bases not matched to a gene: 4. The CDR3 runs 15 residues. Germline CDR1 reads SGHTA; CDR2 reads FQGNSA. The CDR3 DNA reads TGTGCCAGCAGCTCCCGACAGGGGCACACCGGGGAGCTGTTTTTT. This translates into CASSSRQGHTGELFF.

This chain links TRBV7-2 with TRBJ2-1; TRBD2 is a possible D gene (6 bases). V lost 5 bases and J 10 bases, leaving 18 bases between the germline ends. The V gene's germline CDR1 is SGHTA and CDR2 FQGNSA. This CDR3 region has 14 residues. The CDR3 region has the DNA TGTGCCAGCAGCAACGGGGGAAGCCCCAACGAGCAGTTCTTC. Its translation: CASSNGGSPNEQFF.

The chain has TRBV5-1 and TRBJ1-2; D might be TRBD1 (5 bases). The CDR3 extends over 13 amino acids. Trimming took off 7 bases at V and 4 bases at J, with 14 bases between the two ends. The germline gives CDR1 SGHRS, CDR2 YFSETQ. CDR3 DNA: TGCGCCAGCCTTAAGGGGCCGGGCTATGGCTACACCTTC. Translating it yields CASLKGPGYGYTF.

The genes are TRBV29-1 and TRBJ1-1, with a possible D match to TRBD1 (5 bases). Trimming removed 7 bases at V and 2 bases at J, with 17 bases between. This CDR3 comprises 14 residues. Germline V gene lookup returns CDR1 SQVTM and CDR2 ANQGSEA. Here the CDR3 DNA reads TGCAGCGCCGTGGACTGGGACGGAAACACTGAAGCTTTCTTT. It is translated as CSAVDWDGNTEAFF.

This clone is a singleton in its sample. V and J are TRBV15 and TRBJ2-1; D is uncertain. Germline CDR1 is LNHNV and CDR2 is YYDKDF (reference sequence). V lost 3 bases to trimming and J lost 8 bases, with 11 bases between them. The CDR3 length is 13 residues. Written as DNA, the CDR3 is TGTGCCACCAGCAGTTCGGTTAAGGATGAGCAGTTCTTC. As protein: CATSSSVKDEQFF.

This rearrangement joins TRBV5-1 to TRBJ2-5; possibly TRBD2 for D (6 bases). Trimming took off 0 bases at V and 3 bases at J, with 9 bases between the two ends. Germline CDR1 is SGHRS and CDR2 is YFSETQ. The CDR3 has 14 residues. CDR3 amino acids: CASSLGAGEETQYF. In nucleotides, the CDR3 is TGCGCCAGCAGCTTGGGAGCGGGTGAAGAGACCCAGTACTTC.

The chain carries TRBV15 and TRBJ1-1, with D perhaps matching TRBD1 (5 bases). The CDR3 extends over 12 amino acids. CDR1 is LNHNV, CDR2 YYDKDF, per germline (reference sequence). Trimming took 4 bases from V and 8 from J, leaving 11 bases between them. The CDR3 bases are TGTGCCACCAGCACGATTTCAGGGGAAGCTTTCTTT. Translating gives CATSTISGEAFF.

The V and J genes are TRBV7-2 and TRBJ2-3; a weak D match, TRBD1 (5 bases). With 5 bases removed from V and 4 bases from J, the gap between germline ends came to 19 bases. The CDR3 sequence is 16 residues long. Germline CDR1 and CDR2: SGHTA and FQGNSA. In nucleotides, the CDR3 is TGTGCCAGCAGCCCGCGGTTCGGTGGGGCGTCAGATACGCAGTATTTT. Translation: CASSPRFGGASDTQYF.

The CDR3 DNA follows: TGTGCCAGCAGCATAGCGGGGGCGGACACAGATACGCAGTATTTT. It yields the protein CASSIAGADTDTQYF. The chain couples TRBV9 to TRBJ2-3, with TRBD2 matching 9 bases. The germline V gene encodes CDR1 SGDLS and CDR2 YYNGEE. This CDR3 has 15 amino acids. V was clipped by 4 bases and J by 2 bases; unmatched bases: 5. Full variable domain (rest looked up from reference TRBV9 and TRBJ2-3): DSGVTQTPKHLITATGQRVTLRCSPRSGDLSVYWYQQSLDQGLQFLIQYYNGEERAKGNILERFSAQQFPDLHSELNLSSLELGDSALYFCASSIAGADTDTQYFGPGTRLTVL.

The V call is TRBV5-1, the J call TRBJ1-1; maybe TRBD1 (5 bases). V lost 5 bases to trimming and J lost 0 bases, with 11 bases between them. From germline, CDR1 is SGHRS and CDR2 YFSETQ. This CDR3 contains 14 residues. The DNA of the CDR3 is TGCGCCAGCAGACAGGATCCGGTGAACACTGAAGCTTTCTTT. Protein: CASRQDPVNTEAFF. Combining the CDR3 with reference TRBV5-1 and TRBJ1-1 gives the whole variable domain KAGVTQTPRYLIKTRGQQVTLSCSPISGHRSVSWYQQTPGQGLQFLFEYFSETQRNKGNFPGRFSGRQFSNSRSEMNVSTLELGDSALYLCASRQDPVNTEAFFGQGTRLTVV.

There are a few counts of this clone. The J gene is TRBJ2-7, the V gene TRBV13; D is unclear. This CDR3 region has 12 residues. Trimming took 5 bases from V and 2 from J, leaving 7 bases between them. Germline CDR1 reads PRHDT; CDR2 reads FYEKMQ (reference sequence). CDR3 residues: CASSHYPYEQYF. CDR3 bases: TGTGCCAGCAGCCACTACCCCTACGAGCAGTACTTC.

The chain links TRBV7-9 to TRBJ2-6; D is possibly TRBD1 or TRBD2 (5 bases each). Per germline, CDR1 SEHNR and CDR2 FQNEAQ (reference sequence). Trimming stripped 8 bases from V and 1 base from J, with 12 bases between. The CDR3 is made up of 15 amino acids. CDR3 bases: TGTGCCAGCCCCTACGAGGGGTCTGGGGCCAACGTCCTGACTTTC. Protein sequence: CASPYEGSGANVLTF.

This clone was seen a few times. V gene TRBV29-1 combines with J gene TRBJ2-7, with D possibly TRBD1 on 5 matching bases. Looked up from germline, CDR1 is SQVTM and CDR2 is ANQGSEA. The germline V and J ends were trimmed by 7 bases and 2 bases, with 12 bases remaining between them. This CDR3 is 12 amino acids long. CDR3 sequence reads: CSAQRGAYEQYF. DNA for the CDR3: TGCAGCGCCCAAAGGGGCGCCTACGAGCAGTACTTC.

This sequence joins TRBV5-1 and TRBJ1-1, with 7 bases fitting TRBD1. Germline V gives CDR1 SGHRS, CDR2 YFSETQ. V lost 7 bases, J lost 3 bases, and 12 bases stayed unmatched. The CDR3 has 15 amino acids. CDR3 bases: TGCGCCAGCCAACCTACCGACAGGGTGGACACTGAAGCTTTCTTT. This codes for CASQPTDRVDTEAFF.

This clone was recorded a few times. The CDR3 DNA is TGTGCCAGCAGCTTCGCGACTAGCGGGGGGGCCAATGAGCAGTTCTTC. Translating it yields CASSFATSGGANEQFF. This chain uses TRBV7-2 with TRBJ2-1, with 14 bases aligning to TRBD2. CDR1 is SGHTA and CDR2 is FQGNSA in the germline V gene. J gave up 6 bases and V 3 bases, and 4 bases lay outside the gene matches. CDR3 length: 16 residues.

In nucleotides, the CDR3 is TGTGCCTGGAGCGCTAATGAAAAACTGTTTTTT. Residues: CAWSANEKLFF. V gene TRBV30 combines with J gene TRBJ1-4; no reliable D call. CDR1 and CDR2 (germline): GTSNPN, SVGIG (reference sequence). This CDR3 region has 11 residues. Trimming pared 3 bases from V and 3 bases from J, leaving 2 bases between.

The chain recombines TRBV27 with TRBJ1-2; a possible D gene is TRBD1 (5 bases). This CDR3 contains 15 residues. Trimming took 5 bases from V and 7 from J, leaving 20 bases between them. Germline V gene sequence: CDR1 MNHEY, CDR2 SMNVEV (reference sequence). DNA for the CDR3: TGTGCCAGCAGTCCAGGGACTTCCCCTGCGGGTGGCTACACCTTC. It translates to CASSPGTSPAGGYTF.

This clone was recorded a few times. The rearrangement joins TRBV5-1 to TRBJ2-5; 14 bases are a match to TRBD2. V was clipped by 3 bases and J by 6 bases; unmatched bases: 7. Germline assignment: CDR1 SGHRS and CDR2 YFSETQ. The CDR3 spans 16 residues. The CDR3 spells CASSSGLAGGRKTQYF. The CDR3 DNA is TGCGCCAGCAGCTCCGGACTAGCGGGGGGCCGAAAGACCCAGTACTTC.

This clone was counted a few times. The chain combines TRBV7-2 with TRBJ1-5, with D possibly TRBD1 on 6 matching bases. This CDR3 region has 17 residues. Deletions cut 0 bases from V and 0 bases from J, with 12 bases between. Germline CDR1 reads SGHTA; CDR2 reads FQGNSA. CDR3 amino acids: CASSLASGGLSNQPQHF. As DNA, the CDR3 is TGTGCCAGCAGCTTAGCGTCTGGGGGGCTTAGCAATCAGCCCCAGCATTTT.

The chain employs TRBV27 and TRBJ1-6; no clear D gene. The V gene's germline CDR1 is MNHEY and CDR2 SMNVEV (reference sequence). The CDR3 has 14 residues. V shed 6 bases and J shed 0 bases, with 6 bases lying between them. The CDR3 protein is CASRDHSYNSPLHF. In nucleotides, the CDR3 is TGTGCCAGCAGGGATCACTCCTATAATTCACCCCTCCACTTT.

This chain connects TRBV29-1 to TRBJ1-1, with D possibly TRBD1 on 5 matching bases. The CDR3 is made up of 13 amino acids. CDR1 and CDR2 (germline): SQVTM, ANQGSEA. V lost 3 bases and J 1 base, leaving 9 bases between the germline ends. The CDR3 sequence is CSVEAGANTEAFF. The CDR3 DNA is TGCAGCGTTGAGGCCGGGGCGAACACTGAAGCTTTCTTT.